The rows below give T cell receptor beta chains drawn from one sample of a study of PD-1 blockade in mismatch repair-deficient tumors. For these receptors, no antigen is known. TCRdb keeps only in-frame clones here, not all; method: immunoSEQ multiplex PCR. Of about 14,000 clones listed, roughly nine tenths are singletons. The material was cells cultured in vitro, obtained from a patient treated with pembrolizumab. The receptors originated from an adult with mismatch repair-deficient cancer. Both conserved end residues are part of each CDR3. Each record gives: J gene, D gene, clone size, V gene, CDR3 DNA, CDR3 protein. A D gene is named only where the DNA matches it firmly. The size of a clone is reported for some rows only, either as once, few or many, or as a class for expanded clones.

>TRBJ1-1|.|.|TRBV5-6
TGTGCCAGCAGCTTGTGGTGGGACACTGAAGCTTTCTTT
CASSLWWDTEAFF
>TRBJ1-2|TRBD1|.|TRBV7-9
TGTGCCAGCAGCCTACAGGGGGCAAGTGGCTACACCTTC
CASSLQGASGYTF
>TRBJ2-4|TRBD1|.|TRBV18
TGTGCCAGCTCCAGGGGGCAGGGGACCAAAAACATTCAGTACTTC
CASSRGQGTKNIQYF
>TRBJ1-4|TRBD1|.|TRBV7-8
TGTGCCAGCAGCTTAGGGACAGGGAAGGAAAAACTGTTTTTT
CASSLGTGKEKLFF
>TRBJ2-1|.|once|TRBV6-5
TGTGCCAGCAGTTTTGGGTCGAGGCGGACCTACAATGAGCAGTTCTTC
CASSFGSRRTYNEQFF
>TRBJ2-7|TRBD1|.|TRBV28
TGTGCCAGCAGGTTTCTCTCCGGACAGGGTTCCTACGAGCAGTACTTC
CASRFLSGQGSYEQYF
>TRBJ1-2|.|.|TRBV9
TGTGCCAGCAGCAAGGACTTTGGCTACACCTTC
CASSKDFGYTF
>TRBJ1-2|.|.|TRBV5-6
TGTGCCAGCAGCTTGGGCCAGCGGGATAACTATGGCTACACCTTC
CASSLGQRDNYGYTF
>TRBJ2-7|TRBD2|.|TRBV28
TGTGCCAGCAGTCAATGGGGACTAGCGGAACCCTCCTACGAGCAGTACTTC
CASSQWGLAEPSYEQYF
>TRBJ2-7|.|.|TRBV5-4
TGTGCCAGCAGCCATTCGACGGGAGAACAGGAATACGAGCAGTACTTC
CASSHSTGEQEYEQYF
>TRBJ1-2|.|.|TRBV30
TGTGCCTGGACCCGTAGGTGGGGTGACTATGGCTACACCTTC
CAWTRRWGDYGYTF
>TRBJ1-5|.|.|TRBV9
TGTGCCAGCAGCGTAGGGCGCAATAGCAATCAGCCCCAGCATTTT
CASSVGRNSNQPQHF
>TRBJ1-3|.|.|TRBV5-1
TGCGCCAGCAGCTTGAGTGGAAACACCATATATTTT
CASSLSGNTIYF
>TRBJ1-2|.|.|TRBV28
TGTGCCAGCAGTTTAACCTTAAACTATGGCTACACCTTC
CASSLTLNYGYTF
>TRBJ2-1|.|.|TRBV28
TGTGCCAGCAGTGTCAGTGAAACTCGCTCCTACAATGAGCAGTTCTTC
CASSVSETRSYNEQFF
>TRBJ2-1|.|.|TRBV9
TGTGCCAGCAGCGTATGGGAGGTAGCCTACAATGAGCAGTTCTTC
CASSVWEVAYNEQFF
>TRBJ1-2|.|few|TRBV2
TGTGCCAGCAGTGAACGGTCTACCCAGGGGGGCTACACCTTC
CASSERSTQGGYTF
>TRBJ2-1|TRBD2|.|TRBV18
TGTGCCAGCTCACTATGGACTAGCGGGAGGGCCCTCGGTGAGCAGTTCTTC
CASSLWTSGRALGEQFF
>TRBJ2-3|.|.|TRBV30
TGTGCCTGGAACCCCGTCCAGGCAGGAGATACGCAGTATTTT
CAWNPVQAGDTQYF
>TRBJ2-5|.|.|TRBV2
TGTGCCAGCAGAGTGTACCAAGAGACCCAGTACTTC
CASRVYQETQYF
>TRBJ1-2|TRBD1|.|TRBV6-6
TGTGCCAGCAGTTACTCAGGGGGCGGGGGCTACACCTTC
CASSYSGGGGYTF
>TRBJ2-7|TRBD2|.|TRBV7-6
TGTGCCAGCAGCTTAGATGCTAGCGGGGGCTACGAGCAGTACTTC
CASSLDASGGYEQYF
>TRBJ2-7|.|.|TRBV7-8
TGTGCCAGCAGCTTACGGGCGAGATCATCCTCCTACGAGCAGTACTTC
CASSLRARSSSYEQYF
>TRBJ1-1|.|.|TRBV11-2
TGTGCCAGCAGCTTAAACGTCCAGGATGAAGCTTTCTTT
CASSLNVQDEAFF
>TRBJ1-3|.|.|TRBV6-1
TGTGCCAGCTACGGCAGGGAGAAGCGAAACACCATATATTTT
CASYGREKRNTIYF
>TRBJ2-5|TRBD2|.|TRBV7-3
TGTGCCAGCAGCTTAACTGAGGGGAGGGAAGAGACCCAGTACTTC
CASSLTEGREETQYF
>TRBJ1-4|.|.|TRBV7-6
TGTGCCAGCAGCTCAGAACAGGGAAGAGAAGAAAAACTGTTTTTT
CASSSEQGREEKLFF
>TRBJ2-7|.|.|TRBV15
TGTGCCACCAGCAGAGTAGGGTCCTACGAGCAGTACTTC
CATSRVGSYEQYF
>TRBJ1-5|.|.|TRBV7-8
TGTGCCAGCAGCTGGGGACAATATAGCAATCAGCCCCAGCATTTT
CASSWGQYSNQPQHF
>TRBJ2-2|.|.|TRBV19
TGTGCCAGTAGTATCAAATTCACCGGGGAGCTGTTTTTT
CASSIKFTGELFF
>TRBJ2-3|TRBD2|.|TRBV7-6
TGTGCCAGCAGCTTCTCCCTAGCGGGAGAGACAGATACGCAGTATTTT
CASSFSLAGETDTQYF